The rows below give T cell receptor beta chains drawn from one sample of a study of blood T cell repertoires in COVID-19. Using immunoSEQ multiplex PCR, the repertoire was profiled, and TCRdb retains in-frame clones only, with some absent. The table records 60,000 to 70,000 clones, roughly 84% of them present only once. Sequenced input: peripheral blood. These TCRs come from a woman aged 55-75 years with acute or convalescent COVID-19. CDR3s include the opening cysteine and the closing phenylalanine or tryptophan. A D gene is named only where the DNA matches it firmly. Not every row has a clone size; where given, it reads once, few, many or a size class.

D | size | J | V | DNA | CDR3
- | - | TRBJ2-2 | TRBV5-5 | TGTGCCAGCAGATCTAATCAGGGGCACACCGGGGAGCTGTTTTTT | CASRSNQGHTGELFF
TRBD1 | - | TRBJ1-1 | TRBV3-1/TRBV3-2 | TGTGCCAGCAGCTACCCCGGGACAGGGGTCACTGAAGCTTTCTTT | CASSYPGTGVTEAFF
TRBD1 | few | TRBJ1-2 | TRBV3-1/TRBV3-2 | TGTGCCAGCAGCCTCAGGGGGCTGAGCTATGGCTACACCTTC | CASSLRGLSYGYTF
TRBD1 | once | TRBJ1-1 | TRBV18 | TGTGCCAGCTCTTCAGGGGGAGTGAACACTGAAGCTTTCTTT | CASSSGGVNTEAFF
- | - | TRBJ1-5 | TRBV7-9 | TGTGCCAGCAGCACATATAGCAATCAGCCCCAGCATTTT | CASSTYSNQPQHF
- | - | TRBJ2-2 | TRBV10-3 | TGTGCCATCAGTGGGACAGCCTTATTAGGCGACACCGGGGAGCTGTTTTTT | CAISGTALLGDTGELFF
TRBD1 | few | TRBJ1-1 | TRBV20-1 | TGCAGTGCCAACGGACAGGGAAAGGCTTTCTTT | CSANGQGKAFF
TRBD2 | - | TRBJ2-3 | TRBV5-1 | TGCGCCAGCAGCTTGGCCCCCCGGGGTAGCGGGGGCCGGGCAGATACGCAGTATTTT | CASSLAPRGSGGRADTQYF
- | once | TRBJ1-1 | TRBV4-1 | TGCGCCAGCAGAAACAGCGGCACTGAAGCTTTCTTT | CASRNSGTEAFF
TRBD2 | - | TRBJ2-3 | TRBV19 | TGTGCCAGTAGTACTCCGGGACTACCGACGGGCACAGATACGCAGTATTTT | CASSTPGLPTGTDTQYF
TRBD1 | - | TRBJ1-1 | TRBV10-2 | TGCGCCAGCAGTGAACAGGGGAAGAACACTGAAGCTTTCTTT | CASSEQGKNTEAFF
TRBD1 | - | TRBJ1-2 | TRBV3-1/TRBV3-2 | TGTGCCAGCAGCCAAGATGAGACAGGGATTTGGGGCTACACCTTC | CASSQDETGIWGYTF
- | - | TRBJ1-1 | TRBV12-3/TRBV12-4 | TGTGCCAGCAGTTTCGGGAACACTGAAGCTTTCTTT | CASSFGNTEAFF
TRBD1 | once | TRBJ1-3 | TRBV6-5 | TGTGCCAGCTCAAAGGACAGGGGGCAAGGAAACACCATATATTTT | CASSKDRGQGNTIYF
TRBD2 | - | TRBJ2-1 | TRBV29-1 | TGCAGCGTTGTCAAAACTAGCGGGGGGGTCAATGAGCAGTTCTTC | CSVVKTSGGVNEQFF
- | - | TRBJ1-1 | TRBV3-1/TRBV3-2 | TGTGCCAGCAGGGGCAGGACTGAAGCTTTCTTT | CASRGRTEAFF
- | - | TRBJ1-1 | TRBV15 | TGTGCCACCAGCAGAGATATAGGGGTACGCACTGAAGCTTTCTTT | CATSRDIGVRTEAFF
- | - | TRBJ1-3 | TRBV15 | TGTGCCACCAGCAGAGAGGGGGGAAACTCTGGAAACACCATATATTTT | CATSREGGNSGNTIYF
TRBD1 | once | TRBJ2-5 | TRBV19 | TGTGCCAGCACCGGGACAGGGGGCGTCGGGGCCCAGTACTTC | CASTGTGGVGAQYF
TRBD1 | - | TRBJ1-1 | TRBV5-6 | TGTGCCAGCAGCCCCTCGGGACAGTATCCTTACGAGCTGAACACTGAAGCTTTCTTT | CASSPSGQYPYELNTEAFF
TRBD2 | - | TRBJ2-3 | TRBV11-2 | TGTGCCAGCCACAGAAGGGGAGGGTGGACAGATACGCAGTATTTT | CASHRRGGWTDTQYF
TRBD1 | - | TRBJ1-2 | TRBV3-1/TRBV3-2 | TGTGCCAGCAGCCTCGAAAAGGATAAAATCGGGGACAGGGGGTTCCTTTTGTATGGCTACACCTTC | CASSLEKDKIGDRGFLLYGYTF
- | few | TRBJ2-5 | TRBV29-1 | TGCAGCGGCTACAGACAAGAGACCCAGTACTTC | CSGYRQETQYF
- | once | TRBJ1-2 | TRBV19 | TGTGCCAGTCAGATGGGTTGGGGGCTTAACTATGGCTACACCTTC | CASQMGWGLNYGYTF
- | - | TRBJ1-1 | TRBV27 | TGTGCCAGCACGCGCGCGCTCGGGAGCACTGAAGCTTTCTTT | CASTRALGSTEAFF
TRBD2 | - | TRBJ2-7 | TRBV14 | TGTGCCTCCCGGGGGGGCCGTGGGGACGAGCAGTACTTC | CASRGGRGDEQYF
- | - | TRBJ2-3 | TRBV10-2 | TGCGCCAGCAGTGAGTTCGGGAGATCTAGCACAGATACGCAGTATTTT | CASSEFGRSSTDTQYF
- | - | TRBJ2-1 | TRBV20-1 | TGCAGTGCTAGTAAATTGGGGGCCCACTCCTACAATGAGCAGTTCTTC | CSASKLGAHSYNEQFF
- | - | TRBJ2-3 | TRBV5-1 | TGCGCCAGCAGCTTGGAGCTAGCGTTTAGCACAGATACGCAGTATTTT | CASSLELAFSTDTQYF
- | - | TRBJ1-1 | TRBV10-3 | TGTGCCATCAGTGACAGGGCGAACACTGAAGCTTTCTTT | CAISDRANTEAFF
TRBD2 | - | TRBJ2-1 | TRBV7-2 | TGTGCCAGCAGTACCGAGCGGGGGGGATATAATGAGCAGTTCTTC | CASSTERGGYNEQFF
TRBD2 | - | TRBJ2-1 | TRBV6-5 | TGTGCCAGCAGCAGGGACTACCATGAGCAGTTCTTC | CASSRDYHEQFF
TRBD1 | - | TRBJ1-2 | TRBV7-9 | TGTGCCAGCAGCCCGGGGACAGGGATGGTAGGTGGCTACACCTTC | CASSPGTGMVGGYTF
- | - | TRBJ1-1 | TRBV29-1 | TGCAGCGTCCGAGGGGGAGGGACGGCGAACACTGAAGCTTTCTTT | CSVRGGGTANTEAFF
- | - | TRBJ2-2 | TRBV7-9 | TGTGCCAGCAGCTTGGATACAGGGTACGGTAGCACCGGGGAGCTGTTTTTT | CASSLDTGYGSTGELFF
TRBD1 | few | TRBJ1-1 | TRBV7-2 | TGTGCCAGCAGCTGGGGACAGGTGGTGAACACTGAAGCTTTCTTT | CASSWGQVVNTEAFF
- | - | TRBJ1-1 | TRBV11-2 | TGTGCCAGCAGCTTAGACGGTCCGTTGAGCACTGAAGCTTTCTTT | CASSLDGPLSTEAFF
TRBD1 | few | TRBJ1-2 | TRBV5-1 | TGCGCCAGCAGCCCGGGAGGGACAGCGATCTATGGCTACACCTTC | CASSPGGTAIYGYTF
- | - | TRBJ1-1 | TRBV7-9 | TGTGCCAGCAGCTTAGGGGTGTCAGGGGAAGGCACTGAAGCTTTCTTT | CASSLGVSGEGTEAFF
TRBD2 | - | TRBJ2-7 | TRBV4-1 | TGCGCCAGCAGCCAAGATCTAGGGGCGGGGGGGTTGTACGAGCAGTACTTC | CASSQDLGAGGLYEQYF
- | - | TRBJ1-5 | TRBV5-6 | TGTGCCAGCAGCGATCCGGGGGGGCGCGATGGTCAGCCCCAGCATTTT | CASSDPGGRDGQPQHF
- | - | TRBJ1-1 | TRBV9 | TGTGCCAGCAGCGTAGGTCAGTCGTTTACTGAAGCTTTCTTT | CASSVGQSFTEAFF
- | - | TRBJ1-2 | TRBV4-2 | TGTGCCAGCAGCCAAGAAAACCAGAATGGCTACACCTTC | CASSQENQNGYTF
- | - | TRBJ2-2 | TRBV7-3 | TGTGCCAGCAGCCCAGCGGGTACCGGGGAGCTGTTTTTT | CASSPAGTGELFF
TRBD1 | - | TRBJ1-5 | TRBV5-1 | TGCGCCAGCAGCGCGGACAGGGGAGATCAGCCCCAGCATTTT | CASSADRGDQPQHF
TRBD1 | - | TRBJ1-4 | TRBV6-1 | TGTGCCAGCAGTGTTGGGACAGGGGTAGGAAATGAAAAACTGTTTTTT | CASSVGTGVGNEKLFF
- | - | TRBJ2-7 | TRBV21-1 | TGTGCCAGCAGCCAGGATGATAGGACACCGAGCTCCTACGAGCAGTACTTC | CASSQDDRTPSSYEQYF
- | - | TRBJ2-2 | TRBV5-1 | TGCGCCAGCAGCTTGGGCGGGTCGAACACCGGGGAGCTGTTTTTT | CASSLGGSNTGELFF
- | - | TRBJ1-2 | TRBV3-1/TRBV3-2 | TGTGCCAGCAGCCTCCAGGGGAGGGATGGCTACACCTTC | CASSLQGRDGYTF
TRBD1 | - | TRBJ1-1 | TRBV18 | TGTGCCAGCTCACCGGTCACAGGGGGCATCGGTAAAACTGAAGCTTTCTTT | CASSPVTGGIGKTEAFF
- | - | TRBJ1-1 | TRBV24-1 | TGTGCCACCAGTGATCCTACCCCGGGGGGGGAGACTGAAGCTTTCTTT | CATSDPTPGGETEAFF
- | - | TRBJ1-1 | TRBV2 | TGTGCCAGCAGTGGAGACATTAACACTGAAGCTTTCTTT | CASSGDINTEAFF
- | - | TRBJ2-7 | TRBV5-1 | TGCGCCAGCAGCTTTGAGGTACCCTACGAGCAGTACTTC | CASSFEVPYEQYF
TRBD2 | - | TRBJ2-2 | TRBV2 | TGTGCCAGCAGTGTTAGCGGGGGAGCCTCGACCGGGGAGCTGTTTTTT | CASSVSGGASTGELFF
TRBD1 | - | TRBJ1-2 | TRBV18 | TGTGCCAGCTCGCCCGACAGGGGGTATGGCTACACCTTC | CASSPDRGYGYTF
TRBD1 | - | TRBJ1-1 | TRBV5-1 | TGCGCCAGCAGCTCACGTACGACAGGGTCGAACACTGAAGCTTTCTTT | CASSSRTTGSNTEAFF
- | - | TRBJ1-2 | TRBV21-1 | TGTGCCAGCAGCAAAGGAGTTATGGGACAGGGGCTGTATGGCTACACCTTC | CASSKGVMGQGLYGYTF
- | - | TRBJ1-1 | TRBV7-3 | TGTGCCAGCAGCTTCACGAGCAACACTGAAGCTTTCTTT | CASSFTSNTEAFF
TRBD1 | - | TRBJ1-3 | TRBV10-3 | TGTGCCATCAGGGGACAGGACTTCTCTGGAAACACCATATATTTT | CAIRGQDFSGNTIYF